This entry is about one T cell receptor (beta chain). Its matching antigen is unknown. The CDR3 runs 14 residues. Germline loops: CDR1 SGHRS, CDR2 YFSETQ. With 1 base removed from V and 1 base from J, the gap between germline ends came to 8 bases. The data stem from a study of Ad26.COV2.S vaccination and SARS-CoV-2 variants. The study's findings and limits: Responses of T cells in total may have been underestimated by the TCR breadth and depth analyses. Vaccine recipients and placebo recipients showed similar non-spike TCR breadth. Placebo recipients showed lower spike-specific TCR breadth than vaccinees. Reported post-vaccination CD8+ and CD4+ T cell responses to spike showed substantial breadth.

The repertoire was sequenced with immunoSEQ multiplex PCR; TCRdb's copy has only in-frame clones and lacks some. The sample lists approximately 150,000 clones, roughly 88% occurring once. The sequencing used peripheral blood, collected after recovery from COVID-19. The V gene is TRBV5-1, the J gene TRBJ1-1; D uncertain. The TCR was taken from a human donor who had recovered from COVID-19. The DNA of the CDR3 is TGCGCCAGCAGCTTGAACAGTCAGAACACTGAAGCTTTCTTT. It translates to CASSLNSQNTEAFF.